The rows below give T cell receptor beta chains drawn from one sample of a study of response to subunit inactivated influenza vaccine. TCRdb re-derived calls from the RT-PCR reads in MiXCR, one entry per CDR3 protein. The repertoire holds 700,000 to 800,000 distinct CDR3 sequences, with around 20% as singletons. The sample here was PBMCs from blood, taken approximately 5 days after vaccination. The receptors stem from a man aged 50-60 years who received an inactivated influenza vaccine. CDR3s include the opening cysteine and the closing phenylalanine or tryptophan. Fields, in order: V gene, CDR3 length, J gene, CDR3 protein.

V: TRBV11-1; length: 12; J: TRBJ1-1; CDR3: CASTPRRNEAFF
V: TRBV7-2; length: 16; J: TRBJ2-3; CDR3: CASSQGVAGGPDTQYF
V: TRBV20-1; length: 12; J: TRBJ2-7; CDR3: CSASGVSYEQYF
V: TRBV20-1; length: 14; J: TRBJ1-1; CDR3: CSASQGAGNTEAFF
V: TRBV7-9; length: 17; J: TRBJ2-7; CDR3: CASSSPGRLARTYEQYF
V: TRBV21-1; length: 15; J: TRBJ1-4; CDR3: CASSKAAGIDEKLFF
V: TRBV3-1; length: 12; J: TRBJ2-1; CDR3: CASSQGGNEQFF
V: TRBV5-1; length: 14; J: TRBJ1-5; CDR3: CASSPHSGDQPQHF
V: TRBV18; length: 15; J: TRBJ2-5; CDR3: CASSPRQGASETQYF
V: TRBV11-2; length: 19; J: TRBJ2-6; CDR3: CASSLGPGRGSSGANVLTF
V: TRBV7-9; length: 11; J: TRBJ2-7; CDR3: CASEESYEQYF
V: TRBV6-4; length: 15; J: TRBJ1-5; CDR3: CASSDGRGCNQPQHF
V: TRBV4-2; length: 14; J: TRBJ1-1; CDR3: CASRYAQLNTEAFF
V: TRBV10-3; length: 15; J: TRBJ2-5; CDR3: CAISPRQGWEETQYF
V: TRBV5-4; length: 14; J: TRBJ2-3; CDR3: CASSLYGGTDTQYF
V: TRBV20-1; length: 12; J: TRBJ2-5; CDR3: CSARYSQETQYF
V: TRBV5-1; length: 14; J: TRBJ2-4; CDR3: CASSSRTEANIQYF
V: TRBV12-3/TRBV12-4; length: 14; J: TRBJ1-5; CDR3: CASSLGSGKQPQHF
V: TRBV7-9; length: 14; J: TRBJ2-1; CDR3: CASSLGQANNEQFF
V: TRBV7-2; length: 15; J: TRBJ2-3; CDR3: CASSARKTSTDTQYF
V: TRBV24-1; length: 14; J: TRBJ2-1; CDR3: CARRGGKTYNEQFF
V: TRBV5-1; length: 16; J: TRBJ2-7; CDR3: CASSSDRAGFGYEQYF
V: TRBV6-1; length: 13; J: TRBJ1-1; CDR3: CASTAQVNTEAFF
V: TRBV9; length: 14; J: TRBJ2-1; CDR3: CASSVARAYNEQFF
V: TRBV12-3/TRBV12-4; length: 14; J: TRBJ1-2; CDR3: CASLNPGVDYGYTF
V: TRBV5-1; length: 17; J: TRBJ2-5; CDR3: CASSTEQGWADQETQYF
V: TRBV6-5; length: 14; J: TRBJ1-4; CDR3: CASSYRDRGEKLFF
V: TRBV5-4; length: 12; J: TRBJ2-1; CDR3: CASSLRGLEQFF
V: TRBV24-1; length: 16; J: TRBJ2-1; CDR3: CATSDSLGTGVDEQFF